These 26 T cell receptor beta chains were sequenced from one sample in a study of cytomegalovirus exposure and HLA in healthy donors. The primer mix had 60 Vbeta and 13 Jbeta primers. Assay used: immunoSEQ multiplex PCR; TCRdb lists only in-frame clones, some missing. The repertoire includes under 150,000 clones, almost 80% of them detected once, and 1.5% to 2% sits in the top ten. The sequenced sample was PBMCs. The receptors shown here come from a woman aged 25 to 39 in good health and CMV-seronegative.

This rearrangement joins TRBV19 to TRBJ2-7; weak D call: TRBD1 (5 bases). The CDR3 has 15 residues. Germline-derived CDR1 and CDR2 are LNHDA and SQIVND (reference sequence). Deletions cut 3 bases from V and 1 base from J, with 13 bases between. The CDR3 DNA sequence: TGTGCCAGTAGTATTATGGCCACAGGTTCCTACGAGCAGTACTTC. Translation gives CASSIMATGSYEQYF.

The V gene is TRBV7-3, the J gene TRBJ2-1, with TRBD1 matching 9 bases. The CDR3 loop spans 16 amino acids. Germline V gene lookup returns CDR1 SGHTA and CDR2 FQGTGA. After removal of 2 bases from V and 4 bases from J, the junction contained 6 bases not matched to a gene. This chain's CDR3 is CASSLVAGTGYNEQFF. CDR3 nucleotide sequence: TGTGCCAGCAGCTTAGTAGCCGGGACAGGGTACAATGAGCAGTTCTTC.

J is TRBJ1-4 and V is TRBV29-1, with a tentative D call TRBD1 (6 bases). Per the germline V gene, CDR1 is SQVTM and CDR2 is ANQGSEA. V lost 3 bases, J lost 6 bases, and 11 bases lay in between. The CDR3 is made up of 13 amino acids. The CDR3 DNA follows: TGCAGCGTTGAGAAGGGGGTCGATGAAAAACTGTTTTTT. It yields the protein CSVEKGVDEKLFF.

V is TRBV6-5 and J is TRBJ1-2, with 7 bases identical to TRBD1. The CDR3 length is 15 residues. The V segment lost 6 bases and the J segment 1 base; nucleotides outside the gene matches: 8. Germline CDR1 and CDR2: MNHEY and SVGAGI. The DNA of the CDR3 is TGTGCCAGCAGACCGGGACAGAACGTTAACTATGGCTACACCTTC. Protein product: CASRPGQNVNYGYTF.

This chain links TRBV6-5 with TRBJ2-1; 8 bases are shared with TRBD2. V gave up 0 bases and J gave up 8 bases; unmatched junction bases: 6. This CDR3 contains 15 residues. Per germline, CDR1 MNHEY and CDR2 SVGAGI. DNA of the CDR3: TGTGCCAGCAGTTACTCAACGGGGGGGCTCGATGAGCAGTTCTTC. This translates into CASSYSTGGLDEQFF.

In its sample, this clone was seen a few times. The chain has TRBV2 and TRBJ2-7; 8 nucleotides line up with TRBD1. CDR3 length equals 17 residues. The V gene end was trimmed by 6 bases and the J gene end by 4 bases; junction bases not matched to a gene: 17. Germline-derived CDR1 and CDR2 are SNHLY and FYNNEI. The CDR3 is CASRRTGYASSRYEQYF. The CDR3 nucleotides are TGTGCCAGCAGGCGGACAGGGTACGCAAGCTCGAGGTACGAGCAGTACTTC.

CDR3 loop: CASRNSGGNEQFF. The CDR3 DNA sequence: TGCGCCAGTCGAAACAGCGGTGGCAATGAGCAGTTCTTC. This rearrangement joins TRBV5-1 to TRBJ2-1; possibly TRBD2 for D (5 bases). CDR1 is SGHRS, CDR2 YFSETQ, per germline. CDR3 size: 13 residues. V was trimmed by 8 bases and J by 6 bases, leaving 15 bases between them.

V usage is TRBV5-1 and J usage is TRBJ1-2, with a weak D call TRBD1 (6 bases). Germline lookup yields CDR1 SGHRS and CDR2 YFSETQ. The CDR3 covers 13 residues. Trimming shortened V by 6 bases and J by 7 bases, and 16 bases separated the two germline ends. The CDR3 protein is CASTSQGLSGYTF. The CDR3 bases are TGCGCCAGCACTTCACAGGGCCTCAGTGGCTACACCTTC.

This clone was seen a few times. This rearrangement joins TRBV19 to TRBJ2-2, with D perhaps TRBD2 (5 bases). Per germline, CDR1 LNHDA and CDR2 SQIVND (reference sequence). The CDR3 runs to 13 residues. V was pared by 2 bases and J by 7 bases, with 8 bases between. CDR3 residues: CASSIRGFGELFF. CDR3 sequence (DNA): TGTGCCAGTAGTATAAGAGGGTTCGGGGAGCTGTTTTTT.

This chain joins TRBV10-2 and TRBJ1-1, with D perhaps TRBD1 (6 bases). The germline V gene has CDR1 WSHSY and CDR2 SAAADI. V was trimmed by 6 bases and J by 4 bases, leaving 9 bases between them. This CDR3 is built from 12 residues. Here the CDR3 reads CASRQGSTEAFF. In DNA, the CDR3 is TGCGCCAGCAGACAGGGTAGCACTGAAGCTTTCTTT.

The chain employs TRBV20-1 and TRBJ1-4; D gene unclear. Germline assignment: CDR1 DFQATT and CDR2 SNEGSKA (reference sequence). Trimming left V 3 bases short and J 8 bases short, with 7 bases between. There are 11 residues in the CDR3. CDR3 nucleotide sequence: TGCAGTGCTAGTGTGCGAGAAAAACTGTTTTTT. This codes for CSASVREKLFF.

The chain combines TRBV5-4 with TRBJ1-6; 7 bases are shared with TRBD1. Germline V CDR1 and CDR2: SGHNT, YYREEE (reference sequence). The CDR3 runs 18 residues. Trimming at V came to 4 bases and at J to 1 base, leaving 11 bases not matched to a gene. The CDR3 region is CASSRGQPGASYNSPLHF. CDR3 bases: TGTGCCAGCAGCCGGGGACAGCCCGGGGCTTCCTATAATTCACCCCTCCACTTT.

The V gene is TRBV6-4, the J gene TRBJ1-1; a possible D gene is TRBD1 (5 bases). The CDR3 length is 13 residues. From germline, CDR1 is MRHNA and CDR2 SNTAGT. Trimming pared 4 bases from V and 2 bases from J, leaving 8 bases between. The CDR3, as DNA: TGTGCCAGCAGTGGGCAGGGAAACACTGAAGCTTTCTTT. Amino acid sequence: CASSGQGNTEAFF.

This chain links TRBV10-3 with TRBJ1-6, with 7 bases identical to TRBD1. CDR3 length: 13 residues. The germline CDR1 and CDR2 sequences are ENHRY and SYGVKD. With V trimmed by 9 bases and J by 8 bases, 7 bases remained unmatched. CDR3: CAIRGTDHSPLHF. The DNA of the CDR3 is TGTGCCATTCGTGGGACAGATCATTCACCCCTCCACTTT.

This clone was recorded only once. CDR3 in amino acids: CASSQDWTGGYEQYF. The CDR3 nucleotides are TGTGCCAGCAGCCAAGATTGGACGGGGGGGTACGAGCAGTACTTC. The chain combines TRBV4-2 with TRBJ2-7; 8 bases fit TRBD2. There are 15 residues in the CDR3. CDR1 is LGHNA and CDR2 is YNFKEQ in the germline V gene. Losses at the gene ends were 0 bases for V and 4 bases for J; bases not matched to a gene: 5.

J is TRBJ1-4 and V is TRBV6-5; 7 nucleotides line up with TRBD1. The CDR3 runs to 15 residues. Germline CDR1 MNHEY, CDR2 SVGAGI. V trimming: 4 bases; J trimming: 4 bases; junction bases outside the gene matches: 6. For the CDR3, the DNA is TGTGCCAGCAGTTTCGGGACAGCTGTTAATGAAAAACTGTTTTTT. This sequence encodes CASSFGTAVNEKLFF.

The chain is built from TRBV6-5 and TRBJ2-2, with D possibly being TRBD2 (5 bases). The length of the CDR3 is 13 residues. From germline, CDR1 is MNHEY and CDR2 SVGAGI. V was trimmed by 7 bases and J by 7 bases, leaving 13 bases between them. The chain's CDR3 is CASIPRAGGELFF. The CDR3 bases are TGTGCCAGCATCCCACGGGCGGGCGGGGAGCTGTTTTTT.

The V call is TRBV5-6, the J call TRBJ1-5, with D maybe TRBD1 (6 bases). This CDR3 comprises 16 residues. The V and J ends lost 4 bases and 2 bases respectively, with 16 bases between them. CDR1 is SGHDT, CDR2 YYEEEE, per germline. The chain's CDR3 is CASSTLMAGGNQPQHF. Written as DNA, the CDR3 is TGTGCCAGCAGCACCCTAATGGCAGGGGGCAATCAGCCCCAGCATTTT.

This chain uses TRBV6-1 with TRBJ1-2, with D maybe TRBD1 (6 bases). The V end was cut by 2 bases, the J end by 4 bases, with 14 bases between. The germline V gene encodes CDR1 MNHNS and CDR2 SASEGT. The CDR3 is 15 residues long. Here the CDR3 reads CASSESWDTVYGYTF. The CDR3 region has the DNA TGTGCCAGCAGTGAAAGTTGGGACACCGTCTATGGCTACACCTTC.

This chain connects TRBV5-1 to TRBJ2-3; TRBD2 aligns across 10 bases. V shed 0 bases, J shed 2 bases, and the junction held 3 bases outside the gene matches. CDR1 is SGHRS and CDR2 is YFSETQ in the germline V gene. The CDR3 sequence is 16 residues long. CDR3 coding DNA: TGCGCCAGCAGCTTGGAACTAGCGGGGAACACAGATACGCAGTATTTT. Protein: CASSLELAGNTDTQYF. The variable domain in full, completed from reference TRBV5-1 and TRBJ2-3, reads KAGVTQTPRYLIKTRGQQVTLSCSPISGHRSVSWYQQTPGQGLQFLFEYFSETQRNKGNFPGRFSGRQFSNSRSEMNVSTLELGDSALYLCASSLELAGNTDTQYFGPGTRLTVL.

The DNA of the CDR3 is TGTGCCAGTACTCTCACCGGGTGGTTAGACTATGGCTACACCTTC. As protein: CASTLTGWLDYGYTF. The rearrangement links TRBV19 to TRBJ1-2; D uncertain. Germline CDR1 LNHDA, CDR2 SQIVND (reference sequence). V shed 7 bases and J shed 3 bases, with 18 bases lying between them. The CDR3 loop spans 15 amino acids.

The V call is TRBV9, the J call TRBJ1-6; a possible D gene is TRBD1 (5 bases). CDR1 SGDLS and CDR2 YYNGEE come from the germline V gene. The CDR3 contains 15 residues. The ends were cut back, 4 bases at V and 8 bases at J, with 16 bases in the middle. This CDR3 reads CASSPTTARDSPLHF. The DNA for the CDR3 is TGTGCCAGCAGCCCAACGACAGCCAGAGATTCACCCCTCCACTTT.

V gene TRBV5-1 combines with J gene TRBJ1-1, with unresolved D. This CDR3 spans 14 amino acids. The germline CDR1 and CDR2 sequences are SGHRS and YFSETQ. V was trimmed by 1 base and J by 1 base, leaving 8 bases between them. CDR3 amino acids: CASSLPLPNTEAFF. Written as DNA, the CDR3 is TGCGCCAGCAGCTTGCCCCTCCCGAACACTGAAGCTTTCTTT.

Note on this clone: One junction end does not reproduce the germline sequence, and a read error may be involved. CDR3 residues: CASSPTVSYNSPLHF. CDR3 DNA: TGTGCCAGCAGTCCGACAGTCTCCTATAATTCACCTCTCCACTTT. J is TRBJ1-6 and V is TRBV27; maybe TRBD1 (5 bases). Germline values: CDR1 MNHEY, CDR2 SMNVEV (reference sequence). CDR3 size: 15 residues.

The V gene is TRBV5-8, the J gene TRBJ1-2; maybe TRBD1 (6 bases). Germline CDR1 is SGHTS and CDR2 is YDEGEE. The V gene lost 4 bases and the J gene lost 2 bases, with 18 bases spanning the gap. The CDR3 extends over 16 amino acids. CDR3 in amino acids: CASSPRGGRANYGYTF. CDR3 in DNA: TGTGCCAGCAGCCCCCGAGGGGGAAGGGCCAACTATGGCTACACCTTC.

This clone was seen only once. The rearrangement links TRBV5-1 to TRBJ1-2; 7 nucleotides line up with TRBD1. With 10 bases clipped from V and 5 bases from J, the junction kept 14 bases outside the gene matches. This CDR3 has 14 residues. Germline CDR1 SGHRS, CDR2 YFSETQ. CDR3 region: CASQSGTENYGYTF. DNA for the CDR3: TGCGCCTCGCAGTCCGGGACAGAGAATTATGGCTACACCTTC.